This T cell receptor (beta chain) stems from a study of shared clonotypes between healthy human individuals. Study information: Each donor's CD4 naive and CD4 memory cells filled three plates apiece, CD8 naive two, and CD8 memory one. General study points: What limited the represented genetic and exposure-history diversity was the small number of donors.

Investigators divided CD4+ cells into CD45RA+ naive and CD45RA-negative memory subsets. The protocol was immunoSEQ multiplex PCR, while the TCRdb copy is restricted to in-frame clones and leaves out a portion. This sample has around 2.1 million clones, with 90% to 97% found just once. In regard to this clone: The antigen remains unidentified.

The CDR3 contains 14 residues. Germline-derived CDR1 and CDR2 are LNHDA and SQIVND (reference sequence). V lost 6 bases, J lost 2 bases, and 13 bases lay in between. Material for sequencing was naive CD4+ T cells sorted from blood. Sample subset: CD45RA+ positively selected. The chain uses TRBV19 and TRBJ1-2, with D hard to call. This TCR was sampled from a man younger than 30 in good health. The CDR3 here is CASRTRGLNYGYTF. The CDR3 DNA is TGTGCCAGTAGGACCCGAGGACTCAACTATGGCTACACCTTC.